Listed below are T cell receptor beta chains from one sample, sequenced in a study of cytomegalovirus exposure and HLA in healthy donors. Some clones are missing from TCRdb's copy, which holds only in-frame ones; the method was immunoSEQ multiplex PCR. Of about 140,000 clones in the sample, over 60% were seen once. Sequencing was performed on PBMCs. The receptors were gathered from a man between 40 and 49 years old in good health and CMV-seronegative. Both conserved end residues are part of each CDR3. D genes are given only for firm matches. Size tells how often a clone was seen (once, few, many) or the class of an expanded clone, and some rows leave it out.

CDR3aa	CDR3nt	j_gene	d_gene	v_gene	abundance
CASYRPTGGIYNSPLHF	TGTGCCAGCTACCGACCCACAGGGGGAATATATAATTCACCCCTCCACTTT	TRBJ1-6	TRBD1	TRBV28	-
CASSQTRGGGYTF	TGCGCCAGCAGCCAGACCCGCGGGGGAGGCTACACCTTC	TRBJ1-2	-	TRBV5-1	-
CASSIDGGFYEQYF	TGTGCCAGTAGTATAGATGGGGGCTTCTACGAGCAGTACTTC	TRBJ2-7	-	TRBV19	-
CASSLGPTNLYEQYF	TGTGCCAGCAGCTTAGGTCCGACTAACCTCTACGAGCAGTACTTC	TRBJ2-7	-	TRBV7-8	-
CATMDSSSYEQYF	TGTGCCACCATGGACAGTAGCTCCTACGAGCAGTACTTC	TRBJ2-7	-	TRBV19	-
CASSFGTGASTDTQYF	TGCGCCAGCAGCTTCGGGACAGGAGCTAGCACAGATACGCAGTATTTT	TRBJ2-3	TRBD1	TRBV5-1	-
CAISDRYSNTIYF	TGTGCCATCAGTGACCGCTATTCAAACACCATATATTTT	TRBJ1-3	-	TRBV10-3	-
CASSSSNNRIPYF	TGTGCCAGCAGTTCCTCAAATAACAGGATACCCTACTTC	TRBJ2-5	-	TRBV27	once
CASSLTSGSSDEQFF	TGTGCCAGCAGCTTAACTAGCGGGAGTTCGGATGAGCAGTTCTTC	TRBJ2-1	TRBD2	TRBV7-9	-
CASSSWGKQETQYF	TGTGCCAGCAGCTCGTGGGGCAAACAAGAGACCCAGTACTTC	TRBJ2-5	-	TRBV5-6	-
CASSLINEGMAGYTF	TGTGCCAGCAGCTTAATCAACGAGGGAATGGCTGGCTACACCTTC	TRBJ1-2	-	TRBV7-9	-
CASSPFRGNSYNEQFF	TGTGCCAGCAGCCCATTCCGGGGAAACTCCTACAATGAGCAGTTCTTC	TRBJ2-1	-	TRBV11-2	-
CASSPRIDRVGVETQYF	TGTGCCAGCAGCCCGCGCATAGACAGGGTGGGTGTGGAGACCCAGTACTTC	TRBJ2-5	TRBD1	TRBV14	-
CASSLWLAGGEETQYF	TGTGCCAGCAGTTTATGGTTAGCGGGAGGGGAAGAGACCCAGTACTTC	TRBJ2-5	TRBD2	TRBV27	-
CASSYSRQPAYNEQFF	TGTGCCAGCAGTTACTCGAGGCAGCCAGCCTACAATGAGCAGTTCTTC	TRBJ2-1	-	TRBV6-6	-
CAWSVAGGMNQPQHF	TGTGCCTGGAGTGTGGCAGGGGGGATGAATCAGCCCCAGCATTTT	TRBJ1-5	TRBD1	TRBV30	-
CASSFGLAGGPLSYEQYF	TGTGCCAGCAGCTTCGGCCTAGCGGGAGGGCCCTTATCCTACGAGCAGTACTTC	TRBJ2-7	TRBD2	TRBV7-6	-
CASSLDFTGLAYGYTF	TGTGCCAGCAGCTTGGATTTTACAGGGTTGGCCTATGGCTACACCTTC	TRBJ1-2	-	TRBV5-4	-
CASSPQHDSGNTIYF	TGTGCCAGCAGCCCCCAACATGACTCTGGAAACACCATATATTTT	TRBJ1-3	-	TRBV7-2	-
CASSAQGDSTGELFF	TGTGCCAGTAGTGCCCAGGGCGACAGCACCGGGGAGCTGTTTTTT	TRBJ2-2	-	TRBV19	-
CASSKTDGQDGNTIYF	TGTGCCAGCAGCAAAACCGACGGACAGGACGGAAACACCATATATTTT	TRBJ1-3	-	TRBV21-1	-
CASSLAPESGTRFYSYEQYF	TGTGCCAGCAGCTTAGCGCCAGAATCCGGGACACGATTTTACTCCTACGAGCAGTACTTC	TRBJ2-7	-	TRBV7-8	-
CASSFQGRDTQYF	TGTGCCAGCAGCTTCCAGGGTAGGGATACGCAGTATTTT	TRBJ2-3	-	TRBV7-8	-
CASSLAPTGAYEQYF	TGTGCCAGCAGCTTGGCCCCGACAGGGGCCTACGAGCAGTACTTC	TRBJ2-7	TRBD1	TRBV5-4	few
CASSQERNLRGEKLFF	TGCGCCAGCAGCCAAGAGAGGAACCTCAGGGGAGAAAAACTGTTTTTT	TRBJ1-4	-	TRBV4-1	-
CASSPGAGQETQYF	TGTGCCAGCTCACCCGGCGCGGGCCAAGAGACCCAGTACTTC	TRBJ2-5	-	TRBV18	-
CASSNGQGSYNEQFF	TGTGCCAGCAGTAACGGACAGGGATCCTACAATGAGCAGTTCTTC	TRBJ2-1	TRBD1	TRBV6-4	-
CASSLEGGQSSPLHF	TGCGCCAGCAGCTTGGAGGGTGGACAGTCTTCACCCCTCCACTTT	TRBJ1-6	-	TRBV5-1	-
CASSKTAGKNTEAFF	TGTGCCAGCAGCAAAACGGCAGGGAAGAACACTGAAGCTTTCTTT	TRBJ1-1	-	TRBV21-1	once
CASGSSGVSTDTQYF	TGTGCCAGCGGATCTAGCGGGGTTAGCACAGATACGCAGTATTTT	TRBJ2-3	TRBD2	TRBV6-5	-
CASSSDRVAYNEQFF	TGTGCCAGCAGTTCTGACAGGGTAGCCTACAATGAGCAGTTCTTC	TRBJ2-1	TRBD1	TRBV6-5	-
CSVEDRDTNFSYEQYF	TGCAGCGTTGAAGATCGGGACACGAATTTCTCCTACGAGCAGTACTTC	TRBJ2-7	-	TRBV29-1	-
CASSPGLAVYEQYF	TGCGCCAGCAGCCCGGGACTAGCGGTCTACGAGCAGTACTTC	TRBJ2-7	TRBD2	TRBV5-1	-
CASRPGSGNTIYF	TGTGCCAGCCGTCCGGGGTCTGGAAACACCATATATTTT	TRBJ1-3	-	TRBV6-5	-
CASSFRGNTEAFF	TGTGCCAGCAGTTTTCGAGGGAACACTGAAGCTTTCTTT	TRBJ1-1	-	TRBV28	-
CASSRTGNTGELFF	TGTGCCAGCTCACGGACAGGGAACACCGGGGAGCTGTTTTTT	TRBJ2-2	TRBD1	TRBV18	-
CASTAAYTDTQYF	TGTGCCAGCACCGCGGCTTACACAGATACGCAGTATTTT	TRBJ2-3	-	TRBV6-1	-
CASSVDTAENYGYTF	TGTGCCAGCAGCGTAGATACAGCGGAAAACTATGGCTACACCTTC	TRBJ1-2	-	TRBV9	once
CASGSRDSPYEQYF	TGTGCCAGCGGTTCCCGGGACAGCCCCTACGAGCAGTACTTC	TRBJ2-7	TRBD1	TRBV25-1	-